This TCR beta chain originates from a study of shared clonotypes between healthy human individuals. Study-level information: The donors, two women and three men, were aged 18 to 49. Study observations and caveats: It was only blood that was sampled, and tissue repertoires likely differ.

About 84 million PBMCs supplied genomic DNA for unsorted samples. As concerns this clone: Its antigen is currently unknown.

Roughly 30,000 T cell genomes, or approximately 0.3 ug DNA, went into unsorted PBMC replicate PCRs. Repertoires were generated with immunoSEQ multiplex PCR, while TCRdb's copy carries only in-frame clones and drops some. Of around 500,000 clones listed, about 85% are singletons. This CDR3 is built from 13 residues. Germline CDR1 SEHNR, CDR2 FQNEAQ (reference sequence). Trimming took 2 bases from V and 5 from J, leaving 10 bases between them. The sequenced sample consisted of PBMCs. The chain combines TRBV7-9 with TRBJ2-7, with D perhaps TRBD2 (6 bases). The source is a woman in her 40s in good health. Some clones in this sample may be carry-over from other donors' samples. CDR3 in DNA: TGTGCCAGCAGCTTAAGGGGAGGTGACGAGCAGTACTTC. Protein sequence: CASSLRGGDEQYF.